This is a list of T cell receptor beta chains from one sample in a study of cytomegalovirus exposure and HLA in healthy donors. Sequencing used immunoSEQ multiplex PCR; TCRdb keeps in-frame clones, though not all of them. The sample carries some 150,000 clones, about 80% recorded once. Sequencing input: PBMCs. The receptors shown here come from a man aged 25-45 years in good health and CMV-seropositive. CDR3s include the opening cysteine and the closing phenylalanine or tryptophan. D genes are given only for firm matches. Only some rows state a clone size, as once, few, many or a class for expanded clones.

d_call,v_call,j_call,clone_size,cdr3_nt,cdr3_aa
TRBD2,TRBV5-8,TRBJ2-5,.,TGTGCCAGCAGCGGGGGACTAGCGGAGGGGGAGACCCAGTACTTC,CASSGGLAEGETQYF
.,TRBV19,TRBJ1-1,.,TGTGCCAGTAGTTTCGGGGTAACTGAAGCTTTCTTT,CASSFGVTEAFF
TRBD2,TRBV5-4,TRBJ2-6,few,TGTGCCAGCAGCCCACCCCGCGCGGGACTAGCGGGGGGTGGGGCCAACGGCCTGACTTTC,CASSPPRAGLAGGGANGLTF
.,TRBV6-5,TRBJ1-1,.,TGTGCCAGTCACGGGAACACTGAAGCTTTCTTT,CASHGNTEAFF
TRBD2,TRBV12-5,TRBJ2-5,.,TGTGCTAGTGGTTTGAGCGGGAGAGCAGAGACCCAGTACTTC,CASGLSGRAETQYF
TRBD1,TRBV5-1,TRBJ1-3,.,TGCGCCAGCAGCTTACAGGGGTTTGGAAACACCATATATTTT,CASSLQGFGNTIYF
TRBD1,TRBV29-1,TRBJ1-4,.,TGCAGCGTCCGCGGAGTTTTTAACAGGGGATTTAATGAAAAACTGTTTTTT,CSVRGVFNRGFNEKLFF
TRBD1,TRBV30,TRBJ1-4,once,TGTGCCTGGACGCAGGGACAGGGAGCCGGAGCAGCTAATGAAAAACTGTTTTTT,CAWTQGQGAGAANEKLFF
.,TRBV2,TRBJ1-4,.,TGTGCCAGCAGTGAAGTGGGGGGGTTTTCAACTAATGAAAAACTGTTTTTT,CASSEVGGFSTNEKLFF
TRBD2,TRBV18,TRBJ2-1,.,TGTGCCAGCTCACCACCTGGAGCGGGGGCCTACAATGAGCAGTTCTTC,CASSPPGAGAYNEQFF
.,TRBV4-2,TRBJ2-3,.,TGTGCCAGCAGTGCTACGCGGGCCCCCACAGATACGCAGTATTTT,CASSATRAPTDTQYF
TRBD2,TRBV28,TRBJ2-7,.,TGTGCCAGCAGCTCAAAGGCTAGCGGAGCCTACGAGCAGTACTTC,CASSSKASGAYEQYF
TRBD1,TRBV7-9,TRBJ2-5,.,TGTGCCAGCAGCCCTCGACAGGGATCTAGGGAGACCCAGTACTTC,CASSPRQGSRETQYF
.,TRBV19,TRBJ2-3,.,TGTGCCAGTAGTTTGGCCCCACGGGGAGGCCGAGCGCAGTATTTT,CASSLAPRGGRAQYF
.,TRBV19,TRBJ2-3,.,TGTGCCAGTAGTATCTCCGTTAGCACAGATACGCAGTATTTT,CASSISVSTDTQYF
.,TRBV6-5,TRBJ2-1,.,TGTGCCAGCACCTCAAGCGGCCGTAGGAATGAGCAGTTCTTC,CASTSSGRRNEQFF
.,TRBV27,TRBJ2-5,once,TGTGCCAGCATCCTTGGGGGGAGAGAGACCCAGTACTTC,CASILGGRETQYF
TRBD1,TRBV5-1,TRBJ2-7,.,TGCGCCAGCAGCTTGGACAGGGGGCTCTCCTACGAGCAGTACTTC,CASSLDRGLSYEQYF
.,TRBV6-5,TRBJ1-2,.,TGTGCCAGCATTCCACAGGGAGAATTATATGGCTACACCTTC,CASIPQGELYGYTF
TRBD1,TRBV7-2,TRBJ2-6,once,TGTGCCAGCAGCTTCCCCGGGACAGGGAGCAACGTCCTGACTTTC,CASSFPGTGSNVLTF
.,TRBV7-2,TRBJ1-5,.,TGTGCCAGCAGCTTAGGGGGGGGCAATCAGCCCCAGCATTTT,CASSLGGGNQPQHF
.,TRBV19,TRBJ1-1,.,TGTGCCAGTAGTATAGATAAAGGAGGGACTGAAGCTTTCTTT,CASSIDKGGTEAFF
.,TRBV12-5,TRBJ2-1,.,TGTGCTAGTGGTGGGTGGGAGGACCCACATGAGCAGTTCTTC,CASGGWEDPHEQFF
.,TRBV27,TRBJ2-1,.,TGTGCCAGCAGTTTCGTGGCAGGGGGACTCCTAAGCTCCTACAATGAGCAGTTCTTC,CASSFVAGGLLSSYNEQFF
TRBD2,TRBV5-6,TRBJ2-3,.,TGTGCCAGCAGCTCGCGCCAGGAGCGGGAGGAGAAAGATACGCAGTATTTT,CASSSRQEREEKDTQYF
TRBD1,TRBV5-1,TRBJ1-2,few,TGCGCCAGCAGCCTCCTGACAGGGGAGAACTATGGCTACACCTTC,CASSLLTGENYGYTF
TRBD2,TRBV15,TRBJ2-7,once,TGTGCCACCAGCAGAGAGTCTAGCGGTACCTACGAGCAGTACTTC,CATSRESSGTYEQYF